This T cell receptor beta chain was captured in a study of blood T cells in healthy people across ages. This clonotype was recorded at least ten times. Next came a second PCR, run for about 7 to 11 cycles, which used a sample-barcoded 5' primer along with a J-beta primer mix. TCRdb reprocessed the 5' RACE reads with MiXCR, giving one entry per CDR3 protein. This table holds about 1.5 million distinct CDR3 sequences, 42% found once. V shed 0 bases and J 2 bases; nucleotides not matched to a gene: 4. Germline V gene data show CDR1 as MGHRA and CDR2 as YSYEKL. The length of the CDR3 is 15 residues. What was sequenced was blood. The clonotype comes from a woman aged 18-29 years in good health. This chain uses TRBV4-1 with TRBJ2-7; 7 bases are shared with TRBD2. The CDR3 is CASSQEQGGTYEQYF. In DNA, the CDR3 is TGCGCCAGCAGCCAAGAGCAGGGAGGGACCTACGAGCAGTACTTC.